This TCR beta chain comes out of a study of T cell responses to AZD1222 COVID-19 vaccine. Study outcomes and limitations: Spike-specific TCRs gained breadth and depth after people received two AZD1222 doses. Dominant at 160-218 and 743-854, vaccine-associated CD4 TCRs also spanned spike. White British ancestry dominated among donors, who included more females, and clonal diversity was possibly underestimated. Seropositive status at baseline applied to only a handful of AZD1222 recipients.

Assay: immunoSEQ multiplex PCR; the TCRdb copy retains only in-frame clones and omits some. Of about 92,000 clones in the sample, under 90% are singletons; the top ten hold 9.5% to 13%. In the case of this clone: Its antigen is as yet unknown.

This CDR3 spans 16 amino acids. The V gene lost 2 bases and the J gene lost 2 bases, with 13 bases spanning the gap. Germline V gene sequence: CDR1 LNHDA, CDR2 SQIVND (reference sequence). Specimen: peripheral blood, collected on day 0 of AZD1222 vaccination. This TCR was recovered from an adult in good health. The chain joins TRBV19 to TRBJ2-1, with D tentatively TRBD2 (5 bases). Written as DNA, the CDR3 is TGTGCCAGTAGTATAACGAAAACCGGGGCCTACAATGAGCAGTTCTTC. This gives the protein CASSITKTGAYNEQFF.